The TCR beta chain described here comes from a study of blood T cells in healthy people across ages. With a J-beta primer mix and a sample-barcoded 5' primer, a second PCR ran 7 to 11 cycles. One entry per CDR3 protein results from TCRdb running MiXCR on the 5' RACE reads. The profile covers some 700,000 distinct CDR3 sequences, with approximately 43% appearing a single time and about 20% taken by the ten largest. The germline CDR1 and CDR2 sequences are MNHEY and SVGEGT. The germline V and J ends were trimmed by 5 bases and 4 bases, with 13 bases remaining between them. The CDR3 has 14 amino acids. The rearrangement links TRBV6-2 or TRBV6-3 to TRBJ2-3, with D tentatively TRBD1 or TRBD2 (6 bases each). The sample comprised blood. The TCR originated in a woman aged 60-70 years in good health. The CDR3, as DNA: TGTGCCAGCAGTGGGGCAGGGGAGGCAGATACGCAGTATTTT. It specifies CASSGAGEADTQYF.